This TCR beta chain was identified during a study of blood T cell repertoires in COVID-19. Study-wide context: The origin of the acute and convalescent COVID-19 samples was the United States, Italy and Spain. The analysed material was cDNA or gDNA that came from T cells, B-cell-depleted T cells, or PBMCs.

Germline-derived CDR1 and CDR2 are LGHDT and YNNKEL (reference sequence). The CDR3 has 15 residues. V was shortened by 0 bases and J by 10 bases, with 16 bases between the two germline ends. The authors' processing: Nucleated cell counts were estimated from reference gene primer amplification. The method was immunoSEQ multiplex PCR; TCRdb's version includes in-frame clones alone and lacks a portion of them. The DNA gave D and trimming, while V, J and clone size come from that table. The data contain approximately 98,000 clones, about 80% of them seen just once; the ten biggest clones take up roughly 4%.

V usage is TRBV3-1 (or the pseudogene TRBV3-2) and J usage is TRBJ1-5; no definite D call. Sequenced material: peripheral blood. This TCR was sampled from a man between 60 and 75 years old with acute or convalescent COVID-19. The CDR3 loop is CASSQDFSGAPPQHF. Written as DNA, the CDR3 is TGTGCCAGCAGCCAAGATTTTTCCGGTGCACCCCCCCAGCATTTT.